This record concerns one TCR delta chain sequence. The sample belongs to a study of gamma-delta chains in newborns, infants, children. For the study at large: Microbial exposure reportedly drives polyclonal innate γδ T cell expansion after birth.

TCRdb fed the reads to CATT. The sample holds 4,000 to 5,000 delta-chain clones, 6.2% seen once. Per the germline V gene, CDR1 is GEAIGNYY and CDR2 is EKD. The length of the CDR3 is 18 residues. V lost 3 bases and J lost 0; bases outside the gene matches: 7. This chain joins TRDV2 and TRDJ3, with TRDD3 identical over 7 bases. This clonotype was sampled from a child who was a newborn, infant or young child, either healthy, febrile or measles-vaccinated (not recorded which). The sample consisted of blood. The CDR3 is CACDYTGDHSWDTRQMFF. DNA for the CDR3: TGTGCCTGTGACTACACTGGGGACCACTCCTGGGACACCCGACAGATGTTTTTC.